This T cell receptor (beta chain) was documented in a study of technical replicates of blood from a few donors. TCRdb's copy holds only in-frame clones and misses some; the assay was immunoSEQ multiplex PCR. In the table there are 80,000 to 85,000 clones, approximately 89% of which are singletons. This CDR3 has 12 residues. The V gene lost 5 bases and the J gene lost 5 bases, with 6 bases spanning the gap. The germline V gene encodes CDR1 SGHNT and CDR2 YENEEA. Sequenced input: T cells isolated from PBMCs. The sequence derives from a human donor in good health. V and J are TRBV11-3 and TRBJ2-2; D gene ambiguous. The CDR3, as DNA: TGTGCCAGCAGCACGCGTACCGGGGAGCTGTTTTTT. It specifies CASSTRTGELFF.